This T cell receptor (beta chain) was retrieved from a study of control samples from healthy donors and cancer patients. Using immunoSEQ multiplex PCR, the repertoire was profiled, and TCRdb retains in-frame clones only, with some absent. The profile shows around 190,000 clones, around 90% of them singletons. Trimming stripped 7 bases from V and 3 bases from J, with 13 bases between. The germline V gene encodes CDR1 MDHEN and CDR2 SYDVKM. This CDR3 has 13 amino acids. The TCR sequence derives from a woman between 45 and 65 years old in good health. The rearrangement links TRBV28 to TRBJ2-7; D gene uncertain. The specimen was blood. In DNA form, the CDR3 reads TGTGCCAGCAAACGCCCCGGCGGCTACGAGCAGTACTTC. Translating gives CASKRPGGYEQYF. Combining the CDR3 with reference TRBV28 and TRBJ2-7 gives the whole variable domain DVKVTQSSRYLVKRTGEKVFLECVQDMDHENMFWYRQDPGLGLRLIYFSYDVKMKEKGDIPEGYSVSREKKERFSLILESASTNQTSMYLCASKRPGGYEQYFGPGTRLTVT.